This T cell receptor beta chain was retrieved from a study of OX40 agonist ivuxolimab in advanced cancers. Study context: At 82.7% male, the cohort had a mean age of about 55 years, ranging from about 20 to 79. Of the participants, approximately 40% had some prior anti-PD-1, anti-PD-L1 or anti-CTLA-4 therapy, which was allowed. Study-wide findings and caveats: Dose levels from 0.1 to 3.0 mg/kg saw CD4+ and CD8+ blood T cells expand clonally by week 6. No antigen was identified for the clonally expanded peripheral T cells.

Points on this clone: Its antigen remains unidentified.

Germline V CDR1 and CDR2: LNHDA, SQIVND (reference sequence). Trimming removed 6 bases from V and 7 bases from J; junction bases left unmatched: 13. CDR3 length: 15 residues. Generated by immunoSEQ multiplex PCR, the TCRdb table keeps only in-frame clones and is missing some. The sample has some 82,000 clones, around 94% seen once. The sample was CD4+ or CD8+ T cells sorted from blood, taken in a trial of the OX40 agonist ivuxolimab. J is TRBJ2-7 and V is TRBV19; 9 bases are a match to TRBD1. This receptor was obtained from an adult with an advanced solid tumor such as melanoma, head and neck, liver or kidney cancer. The CDR3 loop reads CASRDTGTGTGEQYF. Written as DNA, the CDR3 is TGTGCCAGTAGAGATACCGGGACAGGGACCGGGGAGCAGTACTTC.